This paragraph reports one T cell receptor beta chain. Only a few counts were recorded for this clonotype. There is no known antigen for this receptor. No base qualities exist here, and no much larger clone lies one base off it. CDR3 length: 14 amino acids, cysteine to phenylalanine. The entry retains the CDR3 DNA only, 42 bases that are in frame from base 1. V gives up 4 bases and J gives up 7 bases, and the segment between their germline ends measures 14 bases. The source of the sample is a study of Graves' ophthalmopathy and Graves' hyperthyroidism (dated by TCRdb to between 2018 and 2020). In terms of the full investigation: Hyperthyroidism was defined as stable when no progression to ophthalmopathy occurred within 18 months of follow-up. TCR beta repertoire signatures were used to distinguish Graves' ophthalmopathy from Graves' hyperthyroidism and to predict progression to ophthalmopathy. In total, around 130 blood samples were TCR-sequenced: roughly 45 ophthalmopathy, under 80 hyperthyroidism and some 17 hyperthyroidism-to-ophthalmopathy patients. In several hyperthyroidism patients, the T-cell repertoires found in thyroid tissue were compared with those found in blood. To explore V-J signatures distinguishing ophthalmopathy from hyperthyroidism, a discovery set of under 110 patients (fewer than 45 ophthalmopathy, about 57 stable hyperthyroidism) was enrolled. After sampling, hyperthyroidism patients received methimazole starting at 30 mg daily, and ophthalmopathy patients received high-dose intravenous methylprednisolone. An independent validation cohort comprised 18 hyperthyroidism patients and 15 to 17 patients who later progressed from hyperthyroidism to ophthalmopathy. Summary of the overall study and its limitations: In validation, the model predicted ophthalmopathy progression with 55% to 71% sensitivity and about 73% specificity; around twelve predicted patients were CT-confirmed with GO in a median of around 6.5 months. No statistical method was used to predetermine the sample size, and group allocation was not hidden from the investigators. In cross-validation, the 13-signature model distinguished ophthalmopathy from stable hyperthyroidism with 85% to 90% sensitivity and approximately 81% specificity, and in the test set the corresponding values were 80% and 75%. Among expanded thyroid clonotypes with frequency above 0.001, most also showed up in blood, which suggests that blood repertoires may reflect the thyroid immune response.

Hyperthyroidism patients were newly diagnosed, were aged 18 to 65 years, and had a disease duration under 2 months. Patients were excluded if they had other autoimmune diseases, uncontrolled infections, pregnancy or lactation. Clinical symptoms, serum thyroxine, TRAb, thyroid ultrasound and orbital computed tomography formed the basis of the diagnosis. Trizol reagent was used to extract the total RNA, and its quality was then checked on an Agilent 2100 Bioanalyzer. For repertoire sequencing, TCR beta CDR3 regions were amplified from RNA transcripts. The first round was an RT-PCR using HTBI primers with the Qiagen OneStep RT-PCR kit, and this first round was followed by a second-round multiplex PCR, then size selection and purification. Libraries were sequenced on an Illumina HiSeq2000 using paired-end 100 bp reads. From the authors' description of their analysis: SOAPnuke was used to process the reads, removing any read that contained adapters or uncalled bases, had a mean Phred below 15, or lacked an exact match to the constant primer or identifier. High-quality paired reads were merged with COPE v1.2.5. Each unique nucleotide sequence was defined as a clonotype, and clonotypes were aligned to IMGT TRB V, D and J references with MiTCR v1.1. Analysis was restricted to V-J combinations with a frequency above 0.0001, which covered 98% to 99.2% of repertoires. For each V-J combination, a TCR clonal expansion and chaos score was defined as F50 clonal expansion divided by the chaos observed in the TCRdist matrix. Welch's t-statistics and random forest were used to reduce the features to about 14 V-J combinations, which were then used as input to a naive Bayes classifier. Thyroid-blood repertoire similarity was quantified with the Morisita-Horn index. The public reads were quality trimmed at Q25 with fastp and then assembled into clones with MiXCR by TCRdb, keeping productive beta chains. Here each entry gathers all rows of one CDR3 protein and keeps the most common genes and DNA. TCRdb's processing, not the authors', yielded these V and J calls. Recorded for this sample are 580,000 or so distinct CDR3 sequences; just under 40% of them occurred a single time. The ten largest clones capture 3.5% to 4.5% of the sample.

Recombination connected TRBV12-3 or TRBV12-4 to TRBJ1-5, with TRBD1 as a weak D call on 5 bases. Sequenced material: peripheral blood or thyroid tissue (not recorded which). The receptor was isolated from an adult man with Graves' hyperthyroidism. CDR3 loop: CASSYRGARQPQHF. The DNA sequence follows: TGTGCCAGCAGTTACCGCGGGGCTAGACAGCCCCAGCATTTT.